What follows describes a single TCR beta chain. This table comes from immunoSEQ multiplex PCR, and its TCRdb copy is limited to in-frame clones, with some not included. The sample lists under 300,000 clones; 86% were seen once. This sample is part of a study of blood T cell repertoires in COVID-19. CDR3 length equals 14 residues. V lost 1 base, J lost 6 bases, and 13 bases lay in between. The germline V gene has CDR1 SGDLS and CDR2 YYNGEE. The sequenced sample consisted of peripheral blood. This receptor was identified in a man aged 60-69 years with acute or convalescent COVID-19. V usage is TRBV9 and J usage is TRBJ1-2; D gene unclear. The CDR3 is CASSVLPGVHGYTF. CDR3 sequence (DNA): TGTGCCAGCAGCGTACTACCCGGGGTTCATGGCTACACCTTC.